This TCR beta chain appears in the sequencing data of a study of blood T cell repertoires in COVID-19. About the research overall: The samples span acute and convalescent COVID-19 from the United States, Italy and Spain.

In the authors' workflow: Amplified reference gene primers provided the basis for estimating nucleated cell counts. The method was immunoSEQ multiplex PCR; TCRdb's version includes in-frame clones alone and lacks a portion of them. The V and J calls and the clone size are those of that table, but D and trimming were determined from the DNA. The sample includes about 74,000 clones, around 82% of them seen just once. Trimming left V 2 bases short and J 6 bases short, with 11 bases between. Germline assignment: CDR1 SGHRS and CDR2 YFSETQ. This CDR3 has 13 residues. The receptor was isolated from a man in his fifties or sixties with active COVID-19. Specimen: peripheral blood. This chain links TRBV5-1 with TRBJ1-1; D gene ambiguous. The CDR3 protein is CASSFTPSPEAFF. The DNA for the CDR3 is TGCGCCAGCAGCTTTACGCCGAGCCCTGAAGCTTTCTTT.